Listed below are T cell receptor beta chains from one sample, sequenced in a study. TCRdb reprocessed the RT-PCR reads via MiXCR and lists one record per CDR3 protein. The profile shows around 700,000 distinct CDR3 sequences, approximately 15% of them singletons. Sequencing input: memory CD4+ T cells from blood. These receptors all stem from a female donor in good health, serving as a healthy control. Each CDR3 is given with its conserved first and last residue. Fields, in order: V gene, clone size, D gene, J gene, CDR3 protein, CDR3 DNA. The D gene is left open where the match is weak. Only part of the rows carry a size: once, few, many, or a class if the clone is expanded.

>TRBV6-4|.|.|TRBJ1-1
CASSTTRGTEAFF
TGTGCCAGCAGTACCACCCGGGGCACTGAAGCTTTCTTT
>TRBV24-1|many|.|TRBJ2-7
CATSGTWENEQYF
TGTGCCACCAGTGGGACATGGGAGAACGAGCAGTACTTC
>TRBV5-6|many|TRBD2|TRBJ2-1
CASSSDSELAGVVGNEQFF
TGTGCCAGCAGCTCCGACTCCGAGCTAGCGGGAGTAGTTGGTAATGAGCAGTTCTTC
>TRBV18|.|.|TRBJ2-2
CASSPLRELFF
TGTGCCAGCTCACCACTCCGGGAGCTGTTTTTT
>TRBV7-9|.|.|TRBJ1-1
CASSAKRGLVDTEAFF
TGTGCCAGCAGCGCAAAGCGGGGGTTAGTGGACACTGAAGCTTTCTTT
>TRBV7-9|.|.|TRBJ2-2
CASSSNRAGELFF
TGTGCCAGCAGCTCGAACAGGGCTGGGGAGCTGTTTTTT
>TRBV7-8|.|TRBD2|TRBJ2-2
CARSLTASGSPGELFF
TGTGCCAGAAGCTTAACGGCTAGCGGGAGTCCCGGGGAGCTGTTTTTT
>TRBV6-2/TRBV6-3|.|TRBD2|TRBJ2-5
CASSETSPRATQYF
TGTGCCAGCAGCGAGACTAGCCCAAGGGCGACCCAGTACTTC
>TRBV10-3|.|TRBD2|TRBJ2-1
CAISEFSGRARSEQFF
TGTGCCATCAGTGAGTTTAGCGGGAGGGCCCGGAGTGAGCAGTTCTTC
>TRBV27|.|.|TRBJ1-2
CASSLSTARNYGYTF
TGTGCCAGCAGTTTATCAACGGCGAGAAACTATGGCTACACCTTC
>TRBV20-1|few|TRBD1|TRBJ1-6
CSARRTGPPLHF
TGCAGTGCTAGGCGGACAGGGCCACCCCTCCACTTT
>TRBV5-1|few|.|TRBJ1-1
CASSLAVPGTEAFF
TGCGCCAGCAGCTTGGCCGTGCCAGGGACTGAAGCTTTCTTT
>TRBV12-3/TRBV12-4|many|.|TRBJ2-3
CASSADFSAQYF
TGTGCCAGCAGTGCTGACTTCTCTGCGCAGTATTTT
>TRBV20-1|many|.|TRBJ2-7
CSAPRQRGTDEQYF
TGCAGTGCCCCGAGGCAAAGAGGAACCGACGAGCAGTACTTC
>TRBV5-1|few|.|TRBJ2-3
CASSLTGTPGTDTQYF
TGCGCCAGCAGCTTGACCGGGACCCCCGGCACAGATACGCAGTATTTT
>TRBV24-1|.|.|TRBJ2-3
CATSTSEGAVSTDTQYF
.
>TRBV5-6|many|TRBD2|TRBJ2-5
CASSLRLAGGLETQYF
TGTGCCAGCAGCCTGAGACTAGCGGGAGGTTTAGAGACCCAGTACTTC
>TRBV3-1|.|.|TRBJ2-7
CASQPGGGEQYF
TGTGCCAGCCAACCGGGGGGCGGCGAGCAGTACTTC
>TRBV12-3/TRBV12-4|many|.|TRBJ1-5
CASSFRQPNQPQHF
TGTGCCAGCAGTTTTCGGCAGCCCAATCAGCCCCAGCATTTT
>TRBV28|few|.|TRBJ1-1
CAIAARSEAFF
TGTGCCATCGCCGCTCGGAGTGAAGCTTTCTTT
>TRBV7-9|few|.|TRBJ2-4
CASSLLGTRKNIQYF
TGTGCCAGCAGCTTACTGGGAACAAGAAAAAACATTCAGTACTTC
>TRBV28|few|.|TRBJ2-3
CASGNPDTQYF
TGTGCCAGCGGCAATCCGGATACGCAGTATTTT
>TRBV5-4|.|.|TRBJ2-1
CASSLAATYNEQFF
TGTGCCAGCAGCTTGGCGGCTACCTACAATGAGCAGTTCTTC
>TRBV5-1|few|.|TRBJ2-7
CASSRETEIYEQYF
TGCGCCAGCAGCCGGGAGACAGAGATCTACGAGCAGTACTTC
>TRBV4-2|.|TRBD2|TRBJ2-3
CASSQTSGNEQYF
TGTGCCAGCAGCCAAACTAGCGGCAATGAGCAGTATTTT
>TRBV20-1|.|.|TRBJ1-5
CSARDTQGQPQHF
TGCAGTGCTAGAGATACCCAGGGACAGCCCCAGCATTTT
>TRBV29-1|.|.|TRBJ2-6
CSVDSSSGANVLTF
TGCAGCGTTGATTCCAGCTCTGGGGCCAACGTCCTGACTTTC
>TRBV3-1|.|.|TRBJ1-1
CASSQGAVKNTEAFF
TGTGCCAGCAGCCAAGGGGCCGTCAAGAACACTGAAGCTTTCTTT
>TRBV10-3|many|.|TRBJ2-7
CAISDSTYEQYF
TGTGCCATCAGCGATTCTACTTACGAGCAGTACTTC
>TRBV6-5|.|.|TRBJ1-2
CASSSNQAIHLNYGYTF
TGTGCCAGCAGTTCCAATCAAGCCATACACCTTAACTATGGCTACACCTTC
>TRBV9|many|.|TRBJ1-2
CASSPGAGNYGYTF
TGTGCCAGCAGTCCAGGTGCCGGGAACTATGGCTACACCTTC
>TRBV3-1|few|TRBD2|TRBJ2-5
CASSRNSGGGETQYF
TGTGCCAGCAGCCGCAATAGCGGGGGAGGAGAGACCCAGTACTTC
>TRBV24-1|.|.|TRBJ1-2
CATSDTAGGYTF
TGTGCCACCAGTGATACGGCGGGTGGCTACACCTTC
>TRBV2|.|.|TRBJ1-1
CATQVAAGTEAFF
TGTGCCACCCAGGTGGCGGCTGGCACTGAAGCTTTCTTT
>TRBV12-3/TRBV12-4|.|.|TRBJ2-2
CASSSVTVDTGELFF
TGTGCCAGCAGTTCCGTGACAGTAGACACCGGGGAGCTGTTTTTT
>TRBV28|.|TRBD1|TRBJ2-7
CASRETGTGLNEQYF
TGTGCCAGCAGGGAAACCGGGACAGGGTTAAACGAGCAGTACTTC
>TRBV7-9|many|TRBD1|TRBJ1-5
CASSIGGDQPQHF
TGTGCCAGCAGCATAGGGGGCGATCAGCCCCAGCATTTT
>TRBV7-2|few|TRBD2|TRBJ2-2
CASSLWSGGATGELFF
TGTGCCAGCAGCTTGTGGAGCGGGGGGGCCACCGGGGAGCTGTTTTTT
>TRBV5-1|.|.|TRBJ1-3
CASSLESPGNTIYF
TGCGCCAGCAGCTTGGAGAGTCCTGGAAACACCATATATTTT
>TRBV29-1|few|TRBD1|TRBJ1-2
CSVGEWDSIYGYTF
TGCAGCGTTGGGGAATGGGACAGCATCTATGGCTACACCTTC
>TRBV20-1|few|.|TRBJ2-2
CSARRGGAGELFF
TGCAGTGCCCGACGAGGCGGGGCCGGGGAGCTGTTTTTT
>TRBV30|.|.|TRBJ2-3
CAWSGGSTDTQYF
TGTGCCTGGAGTGGTGGTAGCACAGATACGCAGTATTTT
>TRBV12-3/TRBV12-4|few|TRBD1|TRBJ2-7
CASSLDRDTSREQYF
TGTGCCAGCAGTCTGGACAGGGACACCTCTCGCGAGCAGTACTTC
>TRBV5-6|few|TRBD1|TRBJ1-4
CASSLAGTGGNEKLFF
TGTGCCAGCAGCTTGGCCGGGACAGGGGGCAATGAAAAACTGTTTTTT
>TRBV7-9|.|.|TRBJ1-2
CASSLFQLADRGYTF
TGTGCCAGCAGCTTATTCCAGCTGGCGGATCGGGGCTACACCTTC